The 28 T cell receptor beta chains below were found in one sample sequenced in a study of T cell repertoires in cytomegalovirus infection (dated by TCRdb to about 2019). These reads were obtained on an Illumina HiSeq 1500. TCRdb cleaned the public reads at Q25 with fastp, built clones with MiXCR and kept in-frame beta chains. Every distinct CDR3 protein forms one entry, paired with its most common genes and DNA. In all, the sample holds approximately 140,000 distinct CDR3 sequences, and 6.5% of those were seen once. Roughly 18% of the sample is in the top ten clones. Specimen: PBMCs. These receptors were collected from a human donor in good health (CMV status not recorded). Some clones in this sample may be carry-over from other donors' samples.

This clonotype was picked up one time. The chain is built from TRBV2 and TRBJ1-2; D not certain. Germline CDR1 SNHLY, CDR2 FYNNEI. Trimming shortened V by 8 bases and J by 5 bases, and 18 bases separated the two germline ends. CDR3 length equals 14 residues. CDR3 in DNA: TGTGCCAGCCGCTTGGAGCCTACACGTTATGGCTACACCTTC. As protein: CASRLEPTRYGYTF.

Ten or more counts support this clonotype. The chain is built from TRBV7-2 and TRBJ2-3, with 10 bases matching TRBD2. The CDR3 has 20 amino acids. The germline gives CDR1 SGHTA, CDR2 FQGNSA. After removal of 1 base from V and 7 bases from J, the junction contained 20 bases not matched to a gene. The CDR3 sequence is CASSLERLASGLAGDNTQYF. The CDR3 DNA follows: TGTGCCAGCAGCTTAGAACGGTTAGCGTCGGGTCTAGCGGGGGACAATACGCAGTATTTT.

This clonotype was counted ten times or more. The chain has TRBV28 and TRBJ1-1, with no clear D. Looked up from germline, CDR1 is MDHEN and CDR2 is SYDVKM. The CDR3 length is 16 residues. V was pared by 5 bases and J by 3 bases, with 19 bases between. The CDR3: CASSTTRIGGDTEAFF. CDR3 nucleotide sequence: TGTGCCAGCAGTACTACCCGGATAGGCGGAGACACTGAAGCTTTCTTT.

This clonotype showed up many times. The chain joins TRBV19 to TRBJ2-1, with D possibly being TRBD1 or TRBD2 (5 bases each). Germline V gives CDR1 LNHDA, CDR2 SQIVND (reference sequence). The V gene lost 4 bases and the J gene lost 9 bases, with 10 bases spanning the gap. This CDR3 comprises 12 residues. The CDR3, as DNA: TGTGCCAGTAGTAGATCCGGGACTGAGCAGTTCTTC. Translated, it gives CASSRSGTEQFF.

This clonotype was detected a few times. The junction shows a germline mismatch at one end, possibly a read error. The chain joins TRBV10-3 to TRBJ2-7; possible D gene TRBD2, 5 bases. CDR1 and CDR2 (germline): ENHRY, SYGVKD. The CDR3 contains 15 residues. CDR3 nucleotides: TGTGTCATCAGTGAGGGATCGGGGAAATCCTACGAGCAGTACTTC. Encoded protein: CVISEGSGKSYEQYF.

This clonotype has ten or more counts. V usage is TRBV4-1 and J usage is TRBJ1-3; tentatively, D is TRBD1 (6 bases). Per germline, CDR1 MGHRA and CDR2 YSYEKL. The CDR3 sequence is 15 residues long. The V and J ends lost 1 base and 0 bases respectively, with 7 bases between them. Here the CDR3 DNA reads TGCGCCAGCAGCCAAGGACAGGTCTCTGGAAACACCATATATTTT. Amino acids: CASSQGQVSGNTIYF.

This clonotype was seen at least ten times. Here the CDR3 DNA reads TGTGCCAGCAGCAGACACGACGGCGGAAACACCATATATTTT. Amino acids: CASSRHDGGNTIYF. The chain joins TRBV7-6 to TRBJ1-3; D gene uncertain. CDR1 is SGHVS, CDR2 FNYEAQ, per germline. V was clipped by 5 bases and J by 4 bases, with 12 bases between them. The CDR3 is made up of 14 amino acids.

Ten or more counts support this clonotype. V is TRBV10-3 and J is TRBJ2-5; D is unclear. This CDR3 region has 14 residues. Per the germline V gene, CDR1 is ENHRY and CDR2 is SYGVKD. V was trimmed by 6 bases and J by 5 bases, leaving 16 bases between them. The CDR3 bases are TGTGCCATCAGAAACGACAATGGGGTCGAGACCCAGTACTTC. It translates to CAIRNDNGVETQYF.

There are many counts of this clonotype. The chain links TRBV3-1 to TRBJ2-2; the match to TRBD2 covers 11 bases. The germline CDR1 and CDR2 sequences are LGHDT and YNNKEL (reference sequence). J was trimmed by 0 bases and V by 5 bases; bases with no gene match: 2. The CDR3 has 16 amino acids. The CDR3 nucleotides read TGTGCCAGCAGCGTACTAGCGGGGGCGAACACCGGGGAGCTGTTTTTT. It codes for CASSVLAGANTGELFF.

This clonotype was picked up many times. The chain joins TRBV7-2 to TRBJ2-1, with 7 bases that match TRBD1. CDR3 length equals 15 residues. Per the germline V gene, CDR1 is SGHTA and CDR2 is FQGNSA. J gave up 4 bases and V 5 bases, and 8 bases lay outside the gene matches. In nucleotides, the CDR3 is TGTGCCAGCAGCCCACCGGGACAGCAATACAATGAGCAGTTCTTC. Encoded protein: CASSPPGQQYNEQFF.

The table lists this clonotype with many counts. The chain links TRBV7-2 to TRBJ2-7; 9 bases map to TRBD1. This CDR3 region has 15 residues. The junction had 7 bases not matched to a gene; V was cut back by 5 bases and J by 2 bases. Per the germline V gene, CDR1 is SGHTA and CDR2 is FQGNSA. CDR3 region: CASSRPGQGAYEQYF. The CDR3 DNA reads TGTGCCAGCAGCAGGCCGGGACAGGGAGCCTACGAGCAGTACTTC. The whole variable domain, remainder taken from reference TRBV7-2 and TRBJ2-7, is GAGVSQSPSNKVTEKGKDVELRCDPISGHTALYWYRQSLGQGLEFLIYFQGNSAPDKSGLPSDRFSAERTGGSVSTLTIQRTQQEDSAVYLCASSRPGQGAYEQYFGPGTRLTVT.

The table lists this clonotype with a few counts. The V and J genes are TRBV7-9 and TRBJ2-1, with 12 nucleotides matching TRBD2. Germline lookup yields CDR1 SEHNR and CDR2 FQNEAQ (reference sequence). V shed 1 base and J 14 bases; nucleotides not matched to a gene: 18. The CDR3 sequence is 18 residues long. Here the CDR3 reads CASSLDVTFASGGAMEFF. In DNA, the CDR3 is TGTGCCAGCAGCTTAGATGTTACATTTGCTAGCGGGGGGGCCATGGAGTTCTTC.

Note on this clonotype: Since a much larger clone is just one base distant, this may be a read error. CDR3 residues: CASSLSKNTGVLFF. CDR3 DNA sequence: TGTGCCAGTAGCCTTTCTAAGAACACCGGGGTGCTGTTTTTT. This chain connects TRBV19 to TRBJ2-2; weak D call: TRBD2 (5 bases). Germline V gene lookup returns CDR1 LNHDA and CDR2 SQIVND (reference sequence). The CDR3 totals 14 residues.

Ten or more counts support this clonotype. The V call is TRBV7-9, the J call TRBJ1-4, with D perhaps TRBD1 (5 bases). The CDR3 runs to 18 residues. Germline V CDR1 and CDR2: SEHNR, FQNEAQ (reference sequence). Trimming stripped 2 bases from V and 5 bases from J, with 21 bases between. CDR3 in amino acids: CASSLSMGPGRGNEKLFF. The DNA for the CDR3 is TGTGCCAGCAGCTTATCGATGGGACCGGGCCGGGGGAATGAAAAACTGTTTTTT.

This clonotype was detected many times. This chain connects TRBV28 to TRBJ1-1; D gene uncertain. The CDR3 contains 13 residues. The germline gives CDR1 MDHEN, CDR2 SYDVKM. The V end lost 5 bases, the J end lost 7 bases, and 14 bases lay between the germline ends. CDR3 nucleotide sequence: TGTGCCAGCAGTCTTCTCCCAGGAGGTGAAGCTTTCTTT. This codes for CASSLLPGGEAFF.

The sample holds many counts of this clonotype. The CDR3 nucleotides read TGTGCCAGCAGCTTAATAATCAATAGCAATCAGCCCCAGCATTTT. Translation: CASSLIINSNQPQHF. V is TRBV7-2 and J is TRBJ1-5; D is undetermined. Germline CDR1 SGHTA, CDR2 FQGNSA. The CDR3 has 15 amino acids. The V gene lost 2 bases and the J gene lost 0 bases, with 8 bases spanning the gap.

This clonotype has more than one count but fewer than ten. The rearrangement links TRBV18 to TRBJ2-1, with D unresolved. The CDR3 is made up of 15 amino acids. Germline V gene lookup returns CDR1 KGHSH and CDR2 LQKENI. V shed 2 bases and J shed 0 bases, with 8 bases lying between them. The chain's CDR3 is CASSPGSSSYNEQFF. The CDR3 nucleotides read TGTGCCAGCTCACCAGGCAGCTCCTCCTACAATGAGCAGTTCTTC.

This clonotype was counted many times. The chain couples TRBV7-9 to TRBJ1-3; perhaps TRBD1 as D (6 bases). Trimming stripped 8 bases from V and 0 bases from J, with 11 bases between. Germline CDR1 is SEHNR and CDR2 is FQNEAQ (reference sequence). This CDR3 region has 14 residues. The DNA for the CDR3 is TGTGCCAGCGCGGGACACTTCTCTGGAAACACCATATATTTT. Amino acids: CASAGHFSGNTIYF.

This clonotype showed up just a few times. The chain couples TRBV7-2 to TRBJ1-1; possibly TRBD1 for D (5 bases). V was pared by 4 bases and J by 4 bases, with 13 bases between. The CDR3 loop spans 14 amino acids. CDR1 SGHTA and CDR2 FQGNSA come from the germline V gene. The CDR3: CASSSTGRVTEAFF. CDR3 DNA: TGTGCCAGCAGCTCTACGGGGCGGGTCACTGAAGCTTTCTTT.

This clonotype was observed many times. The chain has TRBV7-2 and TRBJ1-1; no firm D call. CDR3 size: 13 residues. The germline V and J ends were trimmed by 1 base and 0 bases, with 3 bases remaining between them. CDR1 is SGHTA and CDR2 is FQGNSA in the germline V gene. CDR3 region: CASSLGMNTEAFF. CDR3 DNA sequence: TGTGCCAGCAGCTTAGGCATGAACACTGAAGCTTTCTTT.

V gene TRBV3-1 combines with J gene TRBJ1-6, with D perhaps matching TRBD1 (6 bases). The CDR3 runs 16 residues. Deletions cut 2 bases from V and 6 bases from J, with 14 bases between. Germline CDR1 reads LGHDT; CDR2 reads YNNKEL (reference sequence). This CDR3 reads CASSQSRAQGNSPLHF. DNA of the CDR3: TGTGCCAGCAGCCAATCAAGGGCACAGGGTAATTCACCCCTCCACTTT.

There are a few counts of this clonotype. The chain employs TRBV28 and TRBJ1-1, with TRBD1 matching over 7 bases. The CDR3 extends over 14 amino acids. Germline V CDR1 and CDR2: MDHEN, SYDVKM. The trim removed 6 bases at V and 0 bases at J, leaving 4 bases unmatched. The CDR3 protein is CASRLGQLNTEAFF. In DNA, the CDR3 is TGTGCCAGCAGATTGGGACAGTTGAACACTGAAGCTTTCTTT.

This clonotype has only a few counts. As DNA, the CDR3 is TGCGCCAGCAGCCCCCGCGGGCCGCCCGATAATTCACCCCTCCACTTT. Encoded protein: CASSPRGPPDNSPLHF. The chain combines TRBV5-1 with TRBJ1-6; D unclear. Trimming took 4 bases from V and 5 from J, leaving 16 bases between them. There are 16 residues in the CDR3. Germline loops: CDR1 SGHRS, CDR2 YFSETQ.

This clonotype came up many times. This chain connects TRBV7-2 to TRBJ2-7, with D perhaps being TRBD1 or TRBD2 (7 bases each). The germline V gene has CDR1 SGHTA and CDR2 FQGNSA. Trimming cost V 8 bases and J 0 bases, with 14 bases left between them. The CDR3 runs to 14 residues. DNA of the CDR3: TGTGCCAGCGACGGCAGGGGGGGCTCCTACGAGCAGTACTTC. Its protein is CASDGRGGSYEQYF.

This clonotype was observed many times. This chain connects TRBV7-2 to TRBJ1-3; D is ambiguous. Germline V lookup: CDR1 SGHTA, CDR2 FQGNSA. The CDR3 has 14 residues. With 1 base removed from V and 3 bases from J, the gap between germline ends came to 7 bases. The CDR3 protein is CASSLVGFGNTIYF. For the CDR3, the DNA is TGTGCCAGCAGCTTAGTAGGGTTTGGAAACACCATATATTTT.

This chain joins TRBV7-8 and TRBJ2-1; D is unresolved. The germline gives CDR1 SGHVS, CDR2 FQNEAQ. V lost 4 bases and J lost 9, with 10 bases in between. This CDR3 contains 12 residues. The DNA for the CDR3 is TGTGCCAGCAGCTCCGATTTTGGTGAGCAGTTCTTC. It yields the protein CASSSDFGEQFF.

Only a few counts were recorded for this clonotype. The gene calls are TRBV28 and TRBJ2-2; 8 nucleotides align to TRBD2. CDR1 and CDR2 from the germline V gene are MDHEN and SYDVKM. The V and J ends lost 6 bases and 4 bases, in that order; junction bases with no gene match: 1. The CDR3 length is 13 residues. The CDR3 region has the DNA TGTGCCAGCAGCCGGGGGGGCACCGGGGAGCTGTTTTTT. It specifies CASSRGGTGELFF.

This clonotype was found many times. The gene calls are TRBV24-1 and TRBJ2-5; the match to TRBD1 covers 7 bases. The CDR3 consists of 16 residues. Germline V gene sequence: CDR1 KGHDR, CDR2 SFDVKD. V dropped 4 bases and J dropped 4; count of bases not matched to a gene: 11. This CDR3 is CATSESRQGRRETQYF. The DNA of the CDR3 is TGTGCCACCAGTGAATCCCGACAGGGAAGGCGAGAGACCCAGTACTTC.